What follows are 22 T cell receptor beta chains derived from one specimen sequenced in a study of monozygotic twins with inflammatory bowel disease. TCRdb reprocessed the 5' RACE reads and reports one entry per CDR3 protein, with no DNA. Its table lists approximately 150,000 distinct CDR3 sequences. Material: blood. Every receptor here comes from a human donor with ulcerative colitis or Crohn's disease, or a healthy co-twin of an affected twin (not recorded which).

The gene calls are TRBV24-1 and TRBJ1-1. This CDR3 region has 12 residues. Germline V CDR1 and CDR2: KGHDR, SFDVKD. Here the CDR3 reads CATSGGNTEAFF.

V gene TRBV15 combines with J gene TRBJ1-4; TCRdb designates TRBD1, a call that cannot be tested without DNA. Per the germline V gene, CDR1 is LNHNV and CDR2 is YYDKDF (reference sequence). The CDR3 runs 17 residues. Here the CDR3 reads CATSRGEPRDRSEKLFF.

The chain carries TRBV29-1 and TRBJ2-3; no DNA is available, so the TRBD1 call from TCRdb remains unchecked. The length of the CDR3 is 14 residues. Germline V lookup: CDR1 SQVTM, CDR2 ANQGSEA. This CDR3 reads CSFPTGGLADTQYF.

The chain couples TRBV20-1 to TRBJ1-5; TCRdb lists TRBD1, though no DNA is available to test this call. The CDR3 has 14 amino acids. Germline V CDR1 and CDR2: DFQATT, SNEGSKA (reference sequence). This CDR3 is CSARGGGFETPQHF.

V gene TRBV6-1 combines with J gene TRBJ1-2; TCRdb returns TRBD1, unconfirmable since there is no DNA. Germline V CDR1 and CDR2: MNHNS, SASEGT. The CDR3 totals 15 residues. The CDR3 is CASSRQGEGLYGYTF.

The chain uses TRBV20-1 and TRBJ2-7. There are 12 residues in the CDR3. CDR1 is DFQATT and CDR2 is SNEGSKA in the germline V gene (reference sequence). The CDR3 sequence: CSATGPSYEQYF.

This rearrangement joins TRBV6-6 to TRBJ2-2. The CDR3 length is 13 residues. From germline, CDR1 is MNHNY and CDR2 SVGAGI (reference sequence). CDR3 sequence: CAVHLRDTGELFF.

This chain links TRBV9 with TRBJ2-3; TCRdb's D gene call, TRBD2, goes unchecked for lack of DNA. CDR1 is SGDLS, CDR2 YYNGEE, per germline. The CDR3 extends over 15 amino acids. The CDR3 region is CASSPLFSGDDTQYF.

The rearrangement links TRBV19 to TRBJ2-1; checking the TCRdb D call of TRBD1 is not possible without DNA. CDR1 and CDR2 (germline): LNHDA, SQIVND (reference sequence). The CDR3 is 18 residues long. This chain's CDR3 is CASRPRGRQGFSYNEQFF. The whole variable domain, remainder taken from reference TRBV19 and TRBJ2-1, is DGGITQSPKYLFRKEGQNVTLSCEQNLNHDAMYWYRQDPGQGLRLIYYSQIVNDFQKGDIAEGYSVSREKKESFPLTVTSAQKNPTAFYLCASRPRGRQGFSYNEQFFGPGTRLTVL.

The gene calls are TRBV12-3 or TRBV12-4 and TRBJ2-1; TCRdb calls TRBD2, which cannot be checked without DNA. This CDR3 contains 13 residues. The chain's CDR3 is CATGLAVSDEQFF.

J is TRBJ2-5 and V is TRBV20-1; TCRdb selects TRBD1, and the lack of DNA leaves this call unchecked. Germline V gene sequence: CDR1 DFQATT, CDR2 SNEGSKA (reference sequence). The CDR3 runs to 13 residues. The CDR3 is CSEKGQGQETQYF.

The genes are TRBV6-6 and TRBJ2-7. CDR1 and CDR2 from the germline V gene are MNHNY and SVGAGI (reference sequence). The CDR3 sequence is 11 residues long. The CDR3 spells CASSYMGEQYF.

The chain employs TRBV29-1 and TRBJ1-3. The CDR3 extends over 16 amino acids. CDR1 and CDR2 (germline): SQVTM, ANQGSEA. The CDR3 is CSVEDGGTLDGNTIYF.

The chain has TRBV6-5 and TRBJ2-7. From germline, CDR1 is MNHEY and CDR2 SVGAGI. The CDR3 covers 13 residues. CDR3 residues: CASSSAASYEQYF.

This chain connects TRBV5-1 to TRBJ2-1. CDR3 length: 14 amino acids. The germline V gene encodes CDR1 SGHRS and CDR2 YFSETQ. The CDR3: CASSLDPGGNEQFF.

The chain couples TRBV14 to TRBJ2-7; the D call from TCRdb, TRBD1, cannot be confirmed without DNA. This CDR3 contains 13 residues. Germline loops: CDR1 SGHDN, CDR2 FVKESK. CDR3 amino acids: CASSRDQYYEQYF. The entire variable domain, with the rest obtained from reference TRBV14 and TRBJ2-7, is as follows: EAGVTQFPSHSVIEKGQTVTLRCDPISGHDNLYWYRRVMGKEIKFLLHFVKESKQDESGMPNNRFLAERTGGTYSTLKVQPAELEDSGVYFCASSRDQYYEQYFGPGTRLTVT.

The chain has TRBV24-1 and TRBJ1-5; TCRdb calls TRBD1, which cannot be checked without DNA. CDR3 length equals 15 residues. Germline CDR1 is KGHDR and CDR2 is SFDVKD. CDR3 residues: CATSLGGRSNQPQHF.

The gene calls are TRBV20-1 and TRBJ2-3; the D call from TCRdb, TRBD2, cannot be confirmed without DNA. The CDR3 consists of 17 residues. Germline values: CDR1 DFQATT, CDR2 SNEGSKA (reference sequence). The CDR3 loop is CSGLKAGGDLGTDTQYF.

CDR3 in amino acids: CASSGGMETQYF. The chain uses TRBV5-4 and TRBJ2-5; TCRdb proposes TRBD1, but this gene call is untestable without DNA. The CDR3 loop spans 12 amino acids. CDR1 is SGHNT and CDR2 is YYREEE in the germline V gene (reference sequence).

The J gene is TRBJ2-3, the V gene TRBV21-1; the D call of TRBD1 rests on TCRdb alone, since no DNA is present to check it. TRBV21-1 is a pseudogene locus. This CDR3 contains 18 residues. The CDR3 loop reads CASSKRIQTGTGGDTQYF.

The chain links TRBV4-3 to TRBJ2-4. Germline values: CDR1 LGHNA, CDR2 YSLEER. The CDR3 loop spans 16 amino acids. CDR3 loop: CASSQDLSGTKNIQYF.

J is TRBJ1-5 and V is TRBV12-3 or TRBV12-4; TCRdb designates TRBD1, a call that cannot be tested without DNA. This CDR3 is 14 amino acids long. Here the CDR3 reads CASNPVGSNQPQHF.